This TCR beta chain was found in a study of T-cell memory formation after mild COVID-19. Per germline, CDR1 SNHLY and CDR2 FYNNEI. V lost 3 bases and J lost 11, with 10 bases in between. The CDR3 extends over 11 amino acids. One entry per CDR3 protein results from TCRdb running MiXCR on the 5' RACE reads. The table has 400,000 to 550,000 distinct CDR3 sequences, roughly 23% seen once. V gene TRBV2 combines with J gene TRBJ1-1; no reliable D call. The receptor was isolated from an adult woman who had mild COVID-19 (a few samples of this study predate the infection). Cell type and time point are not known. The sequencing input was PBMCs or a T cell subset sorted from them (not recorded which). CDR3 residues: CASSDRPKAFF. Written as DNA, the CDR3 is TGTGCCAGCAGTGATAGGCCGAAGGCTTTCTTT.